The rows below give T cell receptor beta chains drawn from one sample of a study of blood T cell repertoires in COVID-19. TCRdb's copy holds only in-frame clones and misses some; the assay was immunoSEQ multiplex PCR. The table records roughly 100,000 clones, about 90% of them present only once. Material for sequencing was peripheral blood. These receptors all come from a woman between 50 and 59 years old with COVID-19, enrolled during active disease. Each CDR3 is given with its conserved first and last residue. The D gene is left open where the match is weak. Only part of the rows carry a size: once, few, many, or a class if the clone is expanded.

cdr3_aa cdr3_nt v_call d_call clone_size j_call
CASSIRDRNEKLFF TGTGCCAGCAGCATCAGGGACAGGAATGAAAAACTGTTTTTT TRBV13 TRBD1 . TRBJ1-4
CASSLGEREKLFF TGTGCCAGCAGCTTAGGCGAGCGTGAAAAACTGTTTTTT TRBV11-3 . few TRBJ1-4
CASSDSLAGKETQYF TGCGCCAGCAGCGACTCACTAGCGGGAAAAGAGACCCAGTACTTC TRBV4-1 TRBD2 . TRBJ2-5
CASSYSTQLNTEAFF TGTGCCAGCAGTTACTCAACACAATTGAACACTGAAGCTTTCTTT TRBV6-6 . once TRBJ1-1
CASSLDGTGGVEQFF TGTGCCAGCAGTTTAGATGGGACAGGGGGGGTTGAGCAGTTCTTC TRBV28 TRBD1 . TRBJ2-1
CASSLWSGVASPLHF TGTGCCAGCAGTTTATGGTCAGGGGTGGCTTCACCCCTCCACTTT TRBV27 . few TRBJ1-6
CASSLSRVGAGETQYF TGTGCCAGCAGTCTATCACGGGTGGGGGCCGGAGAGACCCAGTACTTC TRBV2 . few TRBJ2-5
CASSFTGGELFF TGTGCCAGCAGCTTTACCGGCGGGGAGCTGTTTTTT TRBV9 . . TRBJ2-2
CASKDGQGADRVFF TGTGCCAGTAAGGACGGACAGGGGGCTGACCGGGTGTTTTTT TRBV19 TRBD1 . TRBJ2-2
CASSGTGGNYGYTF TGTGCCAGTAGTGGAACAGGGGGCAACTATGGCTACACCTTC TRBV19 TRBD1 once TRBJ1-2
CASSLQEGIYGYTF TGCGCCAGCAGCTTACAAGAGGGAATCTATGGCTACACCTTC TRBV5-1 . . TRBJ1-2
CASSQLADSNQPQHF TGTGCCAGCAGCCAATTAGCGGATAGCAATCAGCCCCAGCATTTT TRBV16 . . TRBJ1-5
CASRSGEGDTEAFF TGTGCCAGCAGGTCCGGGGAGGGGGACACTGAAGCTTTCTTT TRBV11-3 . . TRBJ1-1
CASSEYGGANKDTQYF TGCGCCAGCAGTGAGTACGGGGGGGCCAATAAAGATACGCAGTATTTT TRBV10-1 TRBD2 . TRBJ2-3
CASSGSGYNEQFF TGTGCCAGCAGTGGCTCGGGATACAATGAGCAGTTCTTC TRBV12-3/TRBV12-4 . . TRBJ2-1
CASSYRVMNTEAFF TGTGCCAGCAGTTACAGAGTCATGAACACTGAAGCTTTCTTT TRBV6-5 . . TRBJ1-1
CSARDYLLETQYF TGCAGCGCCCGGGACTACCTTTTAGAGACCCAGTACTTC TRBV29-1 TRBD2 . TRBJ2-5
CASSPTGQIYGYTF TGTGCCAGCAGCCCCACCGGACAGATCTATGGCTACACCTTC TRBV7-9 . . TRBJ1-2
CASSQSVAGGADTQYF TGCGCCAGCAGCCAATCGGTAGCGGGGGGCGCAGATACGCAGTATTTT TRBV4-1 TRBD2 . TRBJ2-3
CASTLGRGMPFF TGTGCCAGCACCCTAGGTCGGGGGATGCCTTTCTTT TRBV12-3/TRBV12-4 . . TRBJ1-1
CATSGPSGGEETQYF TGTGCCACCAGCGGCCCTAGCGGGGGGGAAGAGACCCAGTACTTC TRBV15 TRBD2 . TRBJ2-5
CASSVGGGAVSTDTQYF TGTGCCAGCAGCGTAGGCGGGGGGGCCGTGAGCACAGATACGCAGTATTTT TRBV9 TRBD2 . TRBJ2-3
CASSHGTNTGELFF TGCGCCAGCAGCCACGGGACGAACACCGGGGAGCTGTTTTTT TRBV5-1 . . TRBJ2-2
CASSGTGIYEQYF TGTGCCAGCAGTGGGACAGGAATCTACGAGCAGTACTTC TRBV12-3/TRBV12-4 TRBD1 . TRBJ2-7
CASSLGTARTYEQYF TGTGCCAGCAGCTTAGGGACAGCAAGGACCTACGAGCAGTACTTC TRBV7-9 . . TRBJ2-7
CASSSGMGNYGYTF TGTGCCAGCAGTTCAGGGATGGGGAACTATGGCTACACCTTC TRBV7-2 . . TRBJ1-2